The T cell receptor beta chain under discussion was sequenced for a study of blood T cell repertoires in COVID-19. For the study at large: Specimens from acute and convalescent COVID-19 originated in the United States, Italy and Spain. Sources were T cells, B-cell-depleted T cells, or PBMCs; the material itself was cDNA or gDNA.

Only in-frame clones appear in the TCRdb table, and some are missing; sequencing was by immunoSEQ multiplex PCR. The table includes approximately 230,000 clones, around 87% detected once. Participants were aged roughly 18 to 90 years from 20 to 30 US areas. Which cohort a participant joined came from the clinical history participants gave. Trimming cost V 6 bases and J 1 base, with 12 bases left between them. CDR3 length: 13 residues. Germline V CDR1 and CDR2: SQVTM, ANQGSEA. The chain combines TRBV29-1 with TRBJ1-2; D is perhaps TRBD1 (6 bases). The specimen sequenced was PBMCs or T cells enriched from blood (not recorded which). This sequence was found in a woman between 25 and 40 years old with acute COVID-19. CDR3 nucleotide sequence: TGCAGCGTCCGCCGGGACAATAACTATGGCTACACCTTC. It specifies CSVRRDNNYGYTF.